The 30 T cell receptor beta chains in this list originate from one sample, sequenced in a study of T cell changes during pregnancy in multiple sclerosis. TCRdb's copy holds only in-frame clones and misses some; the assay was immunoSEQ multiplex PCR. The repertoire has approximately 58,000 clones, around 90% of them found once; the top ten carry 1.4%. The sequencing used peripheral blood, collected in the second trimester of pregnancy. Receptor source: a female donor with multiple sclerosis, enrolled in a pregnancy study.

The rearrangement uses TRBV19 and TRBJ2-3; unclear D gene. The CDR3 sequence is 15 residues long. Germline V gene lookup returns CDR1 LNHDA and CDR2 SQIVND (reference sequence). V lost 7 bases and J lost 6, with 20 bases in between. DNA of the CDR3: TGTGCCAGTATTGGAGCCCATGCTCCGCAGGATACGCAGTATTTT. This sequence encodes CASIGAHAPQDTQYF.

V is TRBV6-5 and J is TRBJ2-3, with TRBD2 identical over 10 bases. The CDR3 consists of 15 residues. Germline loops: CDR1 MNHEY, CDR2 SVGAGI. With 4 bases clipped from V and 4 bases from J, the junction kept 5 bases outside the gene matches. CDR3: CASSLLAGVSDTQYF. The CDR3 region has the DNA TGTGCCAGCAGTTTGCTAGCGGGAGTTTCAGATACGCAGTATTTT.

The rearrangement joins TRBV7-2 to TRBJ2-3; TRBD2 matches at 10 bases. Germline CDR1 is SGHTA and CDR2 is FQGNSA. The CDR3 totals 15 residues. Trimming cost V 4 bases and J 1 base; bases outside gene matches: 2. The CDR3 reads CASSSTSGGTDTQYF. CDR3 coding DNA: TGTGCCAGCAGCTCAACTAGCGGGGGCACAGATACGCAGTATTTT.

The genes are TRBV10-3 and TRBJ2-7; 11 nucleotides line up with TRBD2. This CDR3 comprises 16 residues. Per germline, CDR1 ENHRY and CDR2 SYGVKD. V trimming: 0 bases; J trimming: 4 bases; junction bases outside the gene matches: 5. CDR3 in amino acids: CAISESEVAGGYEQYF. DNA for the CDR3: TGTGCCATCAGTGAGTCGGAAGTAGCGGGAGGGTACGAGCAGTACTTC.

The count of this clone is one. V usage is TRBV7-9 and J usage is TRBJ1-4; D remains unclear. Trimming stripped 7 bases from V and 4 bases from J, with 16 bases between. Germline V gives CDR1 SEHNR, CDR2 FQNEAQ (reference sequence). The CDR3 has 15 residues. CDR3 protein: CASNYDGGDNEKLFF. The DNA for the CDR3 is TGTGCCAGCAACTACGACGGCGGAGATAATGAAAAACTGTTTTTT.

The chain combines TRBV5-1 with TRBJ2-2, with 7 bases that match TRBD2. Losses at the gene ends were 3 bases for V and 3 bases for J; bases not matched to a gene: 2. This CDR3 is 14 amino acids long. Germline CDR1 is SGHRS and CDR2 is YFSETQ. The CDR3 nucleotides are TGCGCCAGCAGCTCGGGACTATACACCGGGGAGCTGTTTTTT. Its protein is CASSSGLYTGELFF.

This clone has a single count. The chain links TRBV18 to TRBJ1-3; D ambiguous. CDR1 and CDR2 (germline): KGHSH, LQKENI. The CDR3 sequence is 15 residues long. The ends were cut back, 6 bases at V and 1 base at J, with 13 bases in the middle. This chain's CDR3 is CASSLGPFSGNTIYF. DNA of the CDR3: TGTGCCAGCTCTCTTGGCCCATTTTCTGGAAACACCATATATTTT.

The chain uses TRBV10-3 and TRBJ1-5; D may be TRBD1 (5 bases). V lost 3 bases to trimming and J lost 6 bases, with 15 bases between them. CDR1 is ENHRY and CDR2 is SYGVKD in the germline V gene. The CDR3 is 15 amino acids. The CDR3 DNA is TGTGCCATCAGTGATATTGGGGGGGAGCGTCAGCCCCAGCATTTT. Its translation: CAISDIGGERQPQHF.

The chain is built from TRBV10-3 and TRBJ2-2, with D possibly being TRBD1 (6 bases). V was pared by 3 bases and J by 4 bases, with 6 bases between. In germline, CDR1 is ENHRY, CDR2 SYGVKD. The CDR3 covers 13 residues. The CDR3 reads CAISDRGTGELFF. The CDR3, as DNA: TGTGCCATCAGTGACAGGGGCACCGGGGAGCTGTTTTTT.

The rearrangement links TRBV6-1 to TRBJ1-2; 11 bases are a match to TRBD1. Unmatched junction bases numbered 9, after V lost 6 bases and J lost 6 bases. Germline V gene sequence: CDR1 MNHNS, CDR2 SASEGT. CDR3 size: 15 residues. The CDR3 coding sequence is TGTGCCAGCAGGCCCGGGACAGGGGGGAAAAATGGCTACACCTTC. Its translation: CASRPGTGGKNGYTF.

The J gene is TRBJ1-2, the V gene TRBV30, with a tentative D call TRBD1 (6 bases). Trimming took 0 bases from V and 3 from J, leaving 11 bases between them. CDR1 and CDR2 (germline): GTSNPN, SVGIG (reference sequence). The CDR3 totals 14 residues. The CDR3 coding sequence is TGTGCCTGGAGTGTTGGCAGGGGTCACTATGGCTACACCTTC. Its protein product is CAWSVGRGHYGYTF.

The rearrangement links TRBV4-3 to TRBJ2-1, with no clear D. Germline-derived CDR1 and CDR2 are LGHNA and YSLEER. This CDR3 is 17 amino acids long. V was trimmed by 1 base and J by 6 bases, leaving 19 bases between them. The CDR3 reads CASSQGRLPTFRNEQFF. In DNA, the CDR3 is TGCGCCAGCAGCCAAGGCAGGCTCCCGACGTTCCGCAATGAGCAGTTCTTC.

This chain links TRBV29-1 with TRBJ2-7; TRBD2 aligns across 8 bases. CDR3 length: 13 amino acids. Germline V gene lookup returns CDR1 SQVTM and CDR2 ANQGSEA. V lost 5 bases and J lost 0; bases outside the gene matches: 3. The CDR3 loop is CSVRGGSSYEQYF. The CDR3 DNA follows: TGCAGCGTTCGGGGGGGGAGCTCCTACGAGCAGTACTTC.

The V gene is TRBV5-1, the J gene TRBJ2-5; 9 bases map to TRBD1. CDR1 is SGHRS, CDR2 YFSETQ, per germline. CDR3 length equals 15 residues. V was pared by 3 bases and J by 2 bases, with 5 bases of the junction left unmatched. The CDR3 loop reads CASSSWGQGQETQYF. For the CDR3, the DNA is TGCGCCAGCAGCTCCTGGGGACAGGGACAAGAGACCCAGTACTTC.

This sequence joins TRBV4-1 and TRBJ2-1, with D unresolved. The CDR3 has 15 amino acids. V lost 0 bases and J 6 bases, leaving 12 bases between the germline ends. Germline values: CDR1 MGHRA, CDR2 YSYEKL. CDR3 nucleotide sequence: TGCGCCAGCAGCCAAGATAGTGCTTTTTTCAATGAGCAGTTCTTC. This codes for CASSQDSAFFNEQFF.

The rearrangement links TRBV6-5 to TRBJ2-7, with 8 bases identical to TRBD2. The trim removed 6 bases at V and 5 bases at J, leaving 12 bases unmatched. Looked up from germline, CDR1 is MNHEY and CDR2 is SVGAGI. The CDR3 loop spans 15 amino acids. The CDR3: CASSPNERETHEQYF. The CDR3 DNA follows: TGTGCCAGCAGCCCCAACGAGCGGGAGACCCACGAGCAGTACTTC.

The V gene is TRBV6-5, the J gene TRBJ2-7; D call uncertain. Germline values: CDR1 MNHEY, CDR2 SVGAGI. The CDR3 has 10 amino acids. Trimming shortened V by 7 bases and J by 4 bases, and 5 bases separated the two germline ends. CDR3 DNA sequence: TGTGCCAGCACCAAATACGAGCAGTACTTC. It encodes CASTKYEQYF.

The chain carries TRBV4-1 and TRBJ2-7; 7 nucleotides line up with TRBD2. The CDR3 contains 16 residues. J lost 1 base, V lost 4 bases, and 10 bases had no gene match. Germline lookup yields CDR1 MGHRA and CDR2 YSYEKL. CDR3 protein: CASSPRDYSTSYEQYF. In DNA form, the CDR3 reads TGCGCCAGCAGCCCTCGGGACTACTCTACTTCCTACGAGCAGTACTTC.

The rearrangement joins TRBV5-1 to TRBJ2-7; a possible D gene is TRBD1 (7 bases). In germline, CDR1 is SGHRS, CDR2 YFSETQ. The CDR3 has 14 residues. The V end was cut by 2 bases, the J end by 4 bases, with 13 bases between. The CDR3 sequence: CASSFEGAGYEQYF. The CDR3 DNA is TGCGCCAGCAGCTTCGAGGGGGCGGGGTACGAGCAGTACTTC.

This clone appeared once. The gene calls are TRBV18 and TRBJ1-5; 10 bases match TRBD1. The CDR3 runs to 15 residues. Losses at the gene ends were 6 bases for V and 7 bases for J; bases not matched to a gene: 9. CDR1 KGHSH and CDR2 LQKENI come from the germline V gene. The CDR3 bases are TGTGCCAGCTCTCGCGGGACAGGGGAAGGCCAGCCCCAGCATTTT. Translating it yields CASSRGTGEGQPQHF.

CDR3 in amino acids: CACLRGAESYGYTF. Written as DNA, the CDR3 is TGTGCCTGTTTACGGGGGGCCGAATCCTATGGCTACACCTTC. The gene calls are TRBV30 and TRBJ1-2; a possible D gene is TRBD1 (6 bases). The CDR3 runs 14 residues. From germline, CDR1 is GTSNPN and CDR2 SVGIG (reference sequence). Trimming removed 6 bases from V and 4 bases from J, with 18 bases in between.

The genes are TRBV25-1 and TRBJ1-2; TRBD1 agrees at 10 bases. V lost 2 bases and J lost 8; bases outside the gene matches: 17. Per the germline V gene, CDR1 is MGHDK and CDR2 is SYGVNS. The CDR3 contains 18 residues. DNA of the CDR3: TGTGCCAGCAGTGAACGTTTCCCTTTGACAGGGGGCTTGGAAGGCTACACCTTC. Residues: CASSERFPLTGGLEGYTF.

The rearrangement uses TRBV27 and TRBJ2-6, with 8 bases that match TRBD2. Germline CDR1 MNHEY, CDR2 SMNVEV (reference sequence). After removal of 7 bases from V and 2 bases from J, the junction contained 1 base not matched to a gene. CDR3 length: 14 amino acids. In DNA form, the CDR3 reads TGTGCCAGCATGCGGGGGGCTGGGGCCAACGTCCTGACTTTC. This gives the protein CASMRGAGANVLTF. Complete variable domain (other parts from reference TRBV27 and TRBJ2-6): EAQVTQNPRYLITVTGKKLTVTCSQNMNHEYMSWYRQDPGLGLRQIYYSMNVEVTDKGDVPEGYKVSRKEKRNFPLILESPSPNQTSLYFCASMRGAGANVLTFGAGSRLTVL.

V is TRBV5-4 and J is TRBJ2-3, with D possibly TRBD1 on 6 matching bases. This CDR3 has 14 residues. Germline values: CDR1 SGHNT, CDR2 YYREEE (reference sequence). Trimming shortened V by 0 bases and J by 6 bases, and 11 bases separated the two germline ends. The CDR3 loop is CASSLVGASDTQYF. The CDR3 DNA follows: TGTGCCAGCAGCTTGGTGGGGGCTAGCGATACGCAGTATTTT.

This chain joins TRBV19 and TRBJ2-7, with D possibly matching TRBD1 (5 bases). CDR1 LNHDA and CDR2 SQIVND come from the germline V gene (reference sequence). The CDR3 sequence is 14 residues long. Trimming took off 5 bases at V and 2 bases at J, with 13 bases between the two ends. For the CDR3, the DNA is TGTGCCAGTAGTCTCAGGGTCGGAACCTACGAGCAGTACTTC. It codes for CASSLRVGTYEQYF.

The chain employs TRBV21-1 and TRBJ1-5. TRBV21-1 is an annotated pseudogene. This CDR3 contains 10 residues. This CDR3 is CAKTGQPQHF. The CDR3 nucleotides read TGTGCCAAAACGGGGCAGCCCCAGCATTTT.

The rearrangement joins TRBV29-1 to TRBJ2-1; maybe TRBD2 (6 bases). CDR3 length equals 11 residues. Germline-derived CDR1 and CDR2 are SQVTM and ANQGSEA. The V gene lost 4 bases and the J gene lost 10 bases, with 11 bases spanning the gap. CDR3 in amino acids: CSVAGELEQFF. In DNA form, the CDR3 reads TGCAGCGTTGCGGGGGAATTAGAGCAGTTCTTC.

The genes are TRBV4-1 and TRBJ1-5; 10 positions agree with TRBD1. V was clipped by 1 base and J by 3 bases; unmatched bases: 6. Germline loops: CDR1 MGHRA, CDR2 YSYEKL. CDR3 length: 17 residues. The CDR3 coding sequence is TGCGCCAGCAGCCAAGTGGGGACAGGGGTGGCCAATCAGCCCCAGCATTTT. Protein sequence: CASSQVGTGVANQPQHF.

The chain recombines TRBV2 with TRBJ1-1; D remains ambiguous. Trimming cost V 6 bases and J 0 bases, with 8 bases left between them. The CDR3 has 13 residues. Germline CDR1 is SNHLY and CDR2 is FYNNEI. The DNA for the CDR3 is TGTGCCAGCAGCACTTTTATGAACACTGAAGCTTTCTTT. The encoded protein is CASSTFMNTEAFF. The full variable domain, in which reference TRBV2 and TRBJ1-1 provide the parts outside the CDR3, is EPEVTQTPSHQVTQMGQEVILRCVPISNHLYFYWYRQILGQKVEFLVSFYNNEISEKSEIFDDQFSVERPDGSNFTLKIRSTKLEDSAMYFCASSTFMNTEAFFGQGTRLTVV.

V usage is TRBV6-5 and J usage is TRBJ1-1, with D unclear. The V gene's germline CDR1 is MNHEY and CDR2 SVGAGI. The CDR3 has 13 residues. The V end was cut by 8 bases, the J end by 5 bases, with 15 bases between. CDR3 residues: CASSWRDGTEAFF. In DNA, the CDR3 is TGTGCCAGCTCCTGGAGGGATGGGACTGAAGCTTTCTTT.